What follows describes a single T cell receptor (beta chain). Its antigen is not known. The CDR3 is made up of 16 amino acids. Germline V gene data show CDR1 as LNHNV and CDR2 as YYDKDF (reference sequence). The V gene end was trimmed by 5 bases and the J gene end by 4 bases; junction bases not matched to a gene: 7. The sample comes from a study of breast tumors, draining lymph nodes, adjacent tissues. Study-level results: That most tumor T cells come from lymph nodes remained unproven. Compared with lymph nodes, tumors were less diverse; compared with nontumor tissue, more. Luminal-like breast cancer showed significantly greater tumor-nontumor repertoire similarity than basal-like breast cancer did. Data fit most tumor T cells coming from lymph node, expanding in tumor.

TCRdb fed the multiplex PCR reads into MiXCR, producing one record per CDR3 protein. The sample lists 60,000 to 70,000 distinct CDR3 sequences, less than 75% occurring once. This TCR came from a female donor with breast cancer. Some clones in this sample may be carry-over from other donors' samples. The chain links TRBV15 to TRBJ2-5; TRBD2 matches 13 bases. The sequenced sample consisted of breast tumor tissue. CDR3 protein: CATSSWTSGSAETQYF. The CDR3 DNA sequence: TGTGCCACCAGCTCATGGACTAGCGGGAGTGCAGAGACCCAGTACTTC.